Reported below is one T cell receptor beta chain. Its antigen remains unidentified. These data originate in a study of STAT3 mutations in large granular lymphocyte leukemia. Looking at the study overall: Canonical activating STAT3 mutations were detected in roughly half of the longitudinally sequenced T-LGLL patients. Whole-study results and caveats: Treatment regimens differed across patients between samplings. In about 30% of the 18 patients, new TCR clonotypes emerged after therapy. In T-cell large granular lymphocyte leukemia, about half of patients showed multiple immunodominant subclonotypes. In several patients, dominant TCR clone burden exceeded STAT3 mutant burden, suggesting STAT3 mutation arose secondarily.

Only in-frame clones appear in the TCRdb table, and some are missing; sequencing was by immunoSEQ multiplex PCR. The table has 15,000 to 20,000 clones, over 80% seen once. What was sequenced was peripheral blood mononuclear cells. The origin of this receptor is a man between 60 and 70 years old with T-cell large granular lymphocyte leukemia. Some clones in this sample may be carry-over from other donors' samples.

CDR3 DNA: TGTGCCAGCAGCTTTCTCCCAACTAGCGGGAGGCCGGAGTACTTC. Translated, it gives CASSFLPTSGRPEYF. The chain is built from TRBV7-2 and TRBJ2-7; 12 nucleotides line up with TRBD2. This CDR3 region has 15 residues. Germline V gives CDR1 SGHTA, CDR2 FQGNSA. The trim removed 3 bases at V and 11 bases at J, leaving 11 bases unmatched.